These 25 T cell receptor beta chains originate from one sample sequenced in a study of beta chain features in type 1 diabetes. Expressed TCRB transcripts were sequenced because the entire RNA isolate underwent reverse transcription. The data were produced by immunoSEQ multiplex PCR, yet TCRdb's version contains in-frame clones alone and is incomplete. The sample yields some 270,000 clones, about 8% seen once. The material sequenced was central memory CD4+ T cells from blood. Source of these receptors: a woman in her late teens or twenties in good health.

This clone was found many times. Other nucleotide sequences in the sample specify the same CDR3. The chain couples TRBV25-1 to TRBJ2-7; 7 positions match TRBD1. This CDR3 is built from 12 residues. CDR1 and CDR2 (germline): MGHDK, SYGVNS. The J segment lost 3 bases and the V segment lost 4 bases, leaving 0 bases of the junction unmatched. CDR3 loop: CASSAGGYEQYV. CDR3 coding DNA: TGTGCCAGCAGTGCAGGGGGCTACGAGCAGTACGTC.

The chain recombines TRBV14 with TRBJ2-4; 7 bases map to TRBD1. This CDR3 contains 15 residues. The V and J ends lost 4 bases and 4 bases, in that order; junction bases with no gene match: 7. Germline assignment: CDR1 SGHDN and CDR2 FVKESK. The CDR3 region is CASSPIGTEKNIQYF. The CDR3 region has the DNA TGTGCCAGCAGCCCTATAGGGACAGAAAAAAACATTCAGTACTTC.

The chain's CDR3 is CASSSAGTANSPLHF. CDR3 bases: TGTGCCAGCAGCTCCGCCGGGACAGCAAATTCACCCCTCCACTTT. The chain couples TRBV7-2 to TRBJ1-6; the match to TRBD1 covers 7 bases. J gave up 7 bases and V 4 bases, and 7 bases lay outside the gene matches. The CDR3 is made up of 15 amino acids. Germline lookup yields CDR1 SGHTA and CDR2 FQGNSA.

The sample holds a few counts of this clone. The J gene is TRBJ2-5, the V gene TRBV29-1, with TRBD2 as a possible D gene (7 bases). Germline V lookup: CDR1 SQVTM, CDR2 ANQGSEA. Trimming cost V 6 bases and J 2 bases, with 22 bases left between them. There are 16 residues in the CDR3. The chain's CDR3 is CSVVKGGYGSQETQYF. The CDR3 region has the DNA TGCAGCGTCGTGAAGGGGGGGTACGGGAGTCAAGAGACCCAGTACTTC.

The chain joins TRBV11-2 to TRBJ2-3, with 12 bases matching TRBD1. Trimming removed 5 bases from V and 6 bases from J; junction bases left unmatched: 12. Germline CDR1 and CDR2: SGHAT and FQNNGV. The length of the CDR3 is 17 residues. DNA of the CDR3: TGTGCCAGCAGCCCCCCACGGATGGGACAGGGGGCTGATACGCAGTATTTT. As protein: CASSPPRMGQGADTQYF.

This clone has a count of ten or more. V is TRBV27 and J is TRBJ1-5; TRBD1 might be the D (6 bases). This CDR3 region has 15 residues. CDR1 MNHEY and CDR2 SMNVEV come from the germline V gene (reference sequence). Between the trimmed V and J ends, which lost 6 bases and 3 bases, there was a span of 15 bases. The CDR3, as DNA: TGTGCCAGCAGGAGAACAGGGTCGTTCAATCAGCCCCAGCATTTT. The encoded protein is CASRRTGSFNQPQHF.

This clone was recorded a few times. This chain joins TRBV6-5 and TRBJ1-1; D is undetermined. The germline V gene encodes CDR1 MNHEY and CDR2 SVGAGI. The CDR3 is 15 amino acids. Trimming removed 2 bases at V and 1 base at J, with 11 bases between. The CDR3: CASSYIAEKNTEAFF. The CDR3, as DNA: TGTGCCAGCAGTTACATAGCAGAGAAGAACACTGAAGCTTTCTTT.

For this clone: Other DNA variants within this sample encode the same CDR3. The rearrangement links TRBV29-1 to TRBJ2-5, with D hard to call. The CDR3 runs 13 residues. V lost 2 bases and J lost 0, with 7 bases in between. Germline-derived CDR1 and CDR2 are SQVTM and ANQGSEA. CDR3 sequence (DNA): TGCAGCGTTGAAAAGGGCAACCAAGAGACCCAGTACTTC. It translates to CSVEKGNQETQYF. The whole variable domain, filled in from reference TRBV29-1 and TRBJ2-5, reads SAVISQKPSRDICQRGTSLTIQCQVDSQVTMMFWYRQQPGQSLTLIATANQGSEATYESGFVIDKFPISRPNLTFSTLTVSNMSPEDSSIYLCSVEKGNQETQYFGPGTRLLVL.

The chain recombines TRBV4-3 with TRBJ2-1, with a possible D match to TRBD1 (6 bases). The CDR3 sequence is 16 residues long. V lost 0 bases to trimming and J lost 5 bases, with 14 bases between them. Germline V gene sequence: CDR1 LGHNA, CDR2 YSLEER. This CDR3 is CASSQEGASSNNEQFF. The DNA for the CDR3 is TGCGCCAGCAGCCAAGAGGGGGCCTCGAGCAACAATGAGCAGTTCTTC.

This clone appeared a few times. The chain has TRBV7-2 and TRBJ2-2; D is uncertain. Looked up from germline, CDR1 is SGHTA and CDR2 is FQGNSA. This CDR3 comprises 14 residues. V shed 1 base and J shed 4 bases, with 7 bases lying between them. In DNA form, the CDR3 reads TGTGCCAGCAGCTTAGACGTAGGCACCGGGGAGCTGTTTTTT. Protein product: CASSLDVGTGELFF. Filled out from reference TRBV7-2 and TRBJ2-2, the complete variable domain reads GAGVSQSPSNKVTEKGKDVELRCDPISGHTALYWYRQSLGQGLEFLIYFQGNSAPDKSGLPSDRFSAERTGGSVSTLTIQRTQQEDSAVYLCASSLDVGTGELFFGEGSRLTVL.

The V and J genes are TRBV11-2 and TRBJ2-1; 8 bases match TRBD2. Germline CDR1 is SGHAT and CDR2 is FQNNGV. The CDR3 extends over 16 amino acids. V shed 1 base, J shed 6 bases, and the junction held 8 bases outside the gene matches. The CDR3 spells CASSLAGTSTFNEQFF. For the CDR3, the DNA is TGTGCCAGCAGCTTAGCGGGGACTAGTACGTTCAATGAGCAGTTCTTC.

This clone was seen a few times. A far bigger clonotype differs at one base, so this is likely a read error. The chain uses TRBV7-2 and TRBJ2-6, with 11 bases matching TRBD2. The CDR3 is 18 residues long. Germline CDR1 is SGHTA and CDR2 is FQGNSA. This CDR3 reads CASSVAGGRLSGANVLTF. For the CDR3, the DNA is TGTGCCAGCAGCGTAGCGGGGGGGCGCCTCTCTGGGGCCAACGTCCTGACTTTC.

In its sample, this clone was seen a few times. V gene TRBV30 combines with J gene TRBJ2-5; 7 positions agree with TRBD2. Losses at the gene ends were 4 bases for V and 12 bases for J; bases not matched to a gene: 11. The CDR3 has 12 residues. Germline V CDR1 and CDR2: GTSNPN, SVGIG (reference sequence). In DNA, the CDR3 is TGTGCCTGGAATAGCGGGCCGGCGGGGGAGTACTTC. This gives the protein CAWNSGPAGEYF.

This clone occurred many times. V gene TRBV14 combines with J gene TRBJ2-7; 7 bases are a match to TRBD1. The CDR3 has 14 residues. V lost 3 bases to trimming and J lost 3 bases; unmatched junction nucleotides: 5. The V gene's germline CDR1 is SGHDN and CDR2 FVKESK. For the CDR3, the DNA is TGTGCCAGCAGCCAGGGCCCAGGGGGCTACGAGCAGTACGTC. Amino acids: CASSQGPGGYEQYV.

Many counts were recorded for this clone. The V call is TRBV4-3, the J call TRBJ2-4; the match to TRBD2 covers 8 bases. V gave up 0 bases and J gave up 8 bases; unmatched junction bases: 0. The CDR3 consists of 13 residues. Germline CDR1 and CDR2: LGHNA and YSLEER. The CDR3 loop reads CASSQETSDIQYF. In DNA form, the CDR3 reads TGCGCCAGCAGCCAAGAGACTAGCGACATTCAGTACTTC.

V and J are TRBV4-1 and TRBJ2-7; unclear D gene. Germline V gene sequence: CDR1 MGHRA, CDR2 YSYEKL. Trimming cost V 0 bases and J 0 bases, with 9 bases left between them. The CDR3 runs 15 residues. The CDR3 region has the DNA TGCGCCAGCAGCCAAGATTACCGGAGCTCCTACGAGCAGTACGTC. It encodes CASSQDYRSSYEQYV.

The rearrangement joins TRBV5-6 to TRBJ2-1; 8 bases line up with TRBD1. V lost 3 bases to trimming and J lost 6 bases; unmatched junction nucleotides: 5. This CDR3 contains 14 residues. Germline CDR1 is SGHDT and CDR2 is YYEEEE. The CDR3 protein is CASSYLDRGNEQFF. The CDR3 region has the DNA TGTGCCAGCAGCTACCTTGACAGGGGCAATGAGCAGTTCTTC.

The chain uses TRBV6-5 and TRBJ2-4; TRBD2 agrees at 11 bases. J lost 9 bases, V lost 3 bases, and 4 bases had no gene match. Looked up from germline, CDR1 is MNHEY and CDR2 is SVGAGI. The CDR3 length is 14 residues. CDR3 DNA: TGTGCCAGCAGTTATTCTGGACTAGCGGGCATTCAGTACTTC. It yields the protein CASSYSGLAGIQYF.

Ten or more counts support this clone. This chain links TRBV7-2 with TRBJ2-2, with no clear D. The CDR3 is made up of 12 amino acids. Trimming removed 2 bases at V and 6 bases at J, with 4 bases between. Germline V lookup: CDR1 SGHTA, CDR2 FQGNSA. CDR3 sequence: CASSLWAGELFF. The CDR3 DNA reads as TGTGCCAGCAGCTTATGGGCCGGGGAGCTGTTTTTT.

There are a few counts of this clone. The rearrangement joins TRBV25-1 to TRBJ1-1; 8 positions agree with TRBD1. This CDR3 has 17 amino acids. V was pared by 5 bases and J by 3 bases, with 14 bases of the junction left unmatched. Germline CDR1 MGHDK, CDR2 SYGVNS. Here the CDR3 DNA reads TGTGCCAGCAGTAATGAATGGGCAGGGGGCCGGGACACTGAAGCTTTCTTT. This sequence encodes CASSNEWAGGRDTEAFF.

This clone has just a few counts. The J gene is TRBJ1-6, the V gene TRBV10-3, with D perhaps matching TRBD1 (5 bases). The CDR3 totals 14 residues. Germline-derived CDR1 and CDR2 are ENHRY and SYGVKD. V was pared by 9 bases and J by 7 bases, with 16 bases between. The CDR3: CAIKTGEANSPLHF. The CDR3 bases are TGTGCCATAAAAACGGGGGAAGCCAATTCACCCCTCCACTTT.

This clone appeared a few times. DNA for the CDR3: TGCGCCAGCAGACAAACTAGCGGACCTTACAATGAGCAGTTCTTC. It translates to CASRQTSGPYNEQFF. The chain uses TRBV5-1 and TRBJ2-1; TRBD2 matches 8 bases. Germline V lookup: CDR1 SGHRS, CDR2 YFSETQ. V lost 5 bases to trimming and J lost 4 bases; unmatched junction nucleotides: 8. This CDR3 contains 15 residues.

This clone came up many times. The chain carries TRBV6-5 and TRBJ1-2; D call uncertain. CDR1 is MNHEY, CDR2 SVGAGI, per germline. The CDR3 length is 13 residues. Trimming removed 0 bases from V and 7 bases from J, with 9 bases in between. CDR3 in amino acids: CASSYSGFGGYTF. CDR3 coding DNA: TGTGCCAGCAGTTACTCGGGTTTTGGTGGCTACACCTTC.

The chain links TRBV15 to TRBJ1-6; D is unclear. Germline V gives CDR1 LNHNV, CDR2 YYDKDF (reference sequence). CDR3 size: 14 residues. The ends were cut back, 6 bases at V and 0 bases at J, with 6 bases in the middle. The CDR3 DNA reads TGTGCCACCAGAGTGAGCTCCTATAATTCACCCCTCCACTTT. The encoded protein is CATRVSSYNSPLHF.

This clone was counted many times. In nucleotides, the CDR3 is TGTGCCAGCAGCACACAACTAGCGGGGAACACCGGGGAGCTGTTTTTT. It encodes CASSTQLAGNTGELFF. The V and J genes are TRBV7-2 and TRBJ2-2; 9 bases are a match to TRBD2. The CDR3 is 16 residues long. The germline V gene encodes CDR1 SGHTA and CDR2 FQGNSA. Trimming removed 5 bases from V and 1 base from J; junction bases left unmatched: 5.